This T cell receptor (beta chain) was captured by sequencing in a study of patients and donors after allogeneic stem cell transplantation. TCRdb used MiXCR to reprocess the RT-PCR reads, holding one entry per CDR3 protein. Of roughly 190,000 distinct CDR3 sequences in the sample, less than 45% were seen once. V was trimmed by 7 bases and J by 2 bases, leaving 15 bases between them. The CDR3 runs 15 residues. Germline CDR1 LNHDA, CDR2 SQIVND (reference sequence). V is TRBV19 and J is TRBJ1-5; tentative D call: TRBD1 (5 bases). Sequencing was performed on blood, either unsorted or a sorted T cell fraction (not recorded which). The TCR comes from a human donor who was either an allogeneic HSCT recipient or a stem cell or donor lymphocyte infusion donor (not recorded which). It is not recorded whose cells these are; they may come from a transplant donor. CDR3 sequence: CASTLGGEGNQPQHF. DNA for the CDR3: TGTGCCAGTACCCTCGGGGGGGAAGGCAATCAGCCCCAGCATTTT.